The present T cell receptor (beta chain) was sequenced within a study of CD8+CD57+ T cells in acquired aplastic anemia. For the study at large: Yields of DNA that came from sorted CD4+ and CD8+ cells averaged around 3 ug.

The CDR3 is 14 amino acids. Germline lookup yields CDR1 LGHNA and CDR2 YSLEER. The junction had 5 bases not matched to a gene; V was cut back by 5 bases and J by 3 bases. Genomic DNA acted as the template from which TCR beta VDJ combination and CDR3 sequence profiling were carried out. TCRdb reprocessed the reads via MiXCR and lists one record per CDR3 protein. The sample has roughly 260,000 distinct CDR3 sequences, around 46% seen once. This clonotype was found a few times. Its cognate antigen is unknown. The study's findings and limits: For CD8+ Simpson's diversity, patients and controls showed no significant difference. Both patients and controls carried the same twenty-nine CD8+ CDR3 sequences.

It was patients with CD8+CD57+ cell expansion by flow cytometry who were chosen for sequencing. Patients were therapy-naive when their blood was sampled. The chain is built from TRBV4-3 and TRBJ2-5; 8 bases are a match to TRBD2. The clonotype originates from a human donor with aplastic anemia. The sample comprised sorted CD4+, CD8+, or CD8+CD57+ T cells (not recorded which) from PBMCs. CDR3 DNA sequence: TGCGCCAGCAGCTCCGGGACTAGTAAAGAGACCCAGTACTTC. Translating gives CASSSGTSKETQYF.